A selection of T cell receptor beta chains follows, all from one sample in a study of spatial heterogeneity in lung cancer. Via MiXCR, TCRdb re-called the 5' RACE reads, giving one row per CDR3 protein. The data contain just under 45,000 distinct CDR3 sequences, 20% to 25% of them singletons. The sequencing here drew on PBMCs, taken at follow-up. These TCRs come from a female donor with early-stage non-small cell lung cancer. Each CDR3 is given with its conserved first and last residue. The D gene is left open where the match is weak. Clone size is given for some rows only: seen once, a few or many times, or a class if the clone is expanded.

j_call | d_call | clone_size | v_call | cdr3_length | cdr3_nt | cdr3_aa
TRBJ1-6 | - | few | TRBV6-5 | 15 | TGTGCCAGCAGTTGGACGCCGGGGTCCTCTTCACCCCTCCACTTT | CASSWTPGSSSPLHF
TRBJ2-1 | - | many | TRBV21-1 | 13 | TGTGCCAGCAGTCCGACTAGGTGGGATGAGCAGTTCTTC | CASSPTRWDEQFF
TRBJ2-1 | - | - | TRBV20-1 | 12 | TGCAGTGCGTCCCGGGGGCTCAATGAGCAGTTCTTC | CSASRGLNEQFF
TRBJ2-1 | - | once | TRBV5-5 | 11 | TGTGCCAGCAGCTTGGCCCCTGAGCAGTTCTTC | CASSLAPEQFF
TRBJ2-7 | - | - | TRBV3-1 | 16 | TGTGCCAGCAGCCATCTCGCCTCCGGGACAACCTACGAGCAGTACTTC | CASSHLASGTTYEQYF
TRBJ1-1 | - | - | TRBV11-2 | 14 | TGTGCCAGCAGCCCGGGGCCCGGAAGGCCTGAAGCTTTCTTT | CASSPGPGRPEAFF
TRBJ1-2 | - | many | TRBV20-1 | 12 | TGCAGTGCTATAAGGGTAGCCTATGGCTACACCTTC | CSAIRVAYGYTF
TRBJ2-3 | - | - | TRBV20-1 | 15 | TGCAGTGCTAGAGATTCGGCGGGGAAGGGAGATACGCAGTATTTT | CSARDSAGKGDTQYF
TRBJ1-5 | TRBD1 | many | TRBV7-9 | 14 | TGTGCCAGCAGCGCGGGGACAGGGAAACAGCCCCAGCATTTT | CASSAGTGKQPQHF
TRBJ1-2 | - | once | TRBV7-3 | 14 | TGTGCCAGCAGCCAAACAGGGAACAACTATGGCTACACCTTC | CASSQTGNNYGYTF
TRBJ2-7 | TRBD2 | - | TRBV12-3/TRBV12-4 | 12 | TGTGCCAGTAGCGGGAGGACCTACGAGCAGTACTTC | CASSGRTYEQYF
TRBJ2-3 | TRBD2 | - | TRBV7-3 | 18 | TGTGCCAGCAGCACCGGAGCTAGCGGAGAGCGTCACACAGATACGCAGTATTTT | CASSTGASGERHTDTQYF
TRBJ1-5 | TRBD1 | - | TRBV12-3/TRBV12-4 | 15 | TGTGCCAGCAGCCCTACAGGGGGCCCCAATCAGCCCCAGCATTTT | CASSPTGGPNQPQHF
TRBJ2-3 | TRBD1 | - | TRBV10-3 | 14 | TGTGCCATCAGTCTAAAGACAGGGACAGATACGCAGTATTTT | CAISLKTGTDTQYF
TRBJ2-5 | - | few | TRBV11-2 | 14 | TGTGCCAGCAGCTTAGAAGTAGCCATGGAGACCCAGTACTTC | CASSLEVAMETQYF
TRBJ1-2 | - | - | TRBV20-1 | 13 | TGCAGTGCCCCGGTGAGGCATAACTATGGCTACACCTTC | CSAPVRHNYGYTF
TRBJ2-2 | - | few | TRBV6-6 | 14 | TGTGCCAGCCGCCGAAACGCGAACACCGGGGAGCTGTTTTTT | CASRRNANTGELFF
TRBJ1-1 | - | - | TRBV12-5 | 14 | TGTGCTAGTGGAATCCCGCTAGAGAACACTGAAGCTTTCTTT | CASGIPLENTEAFF
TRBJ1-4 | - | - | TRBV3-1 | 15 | TGTGCCAGCAGCCAAGATCCGGGGAGGGATGAAAAACTGTTTTTT | CASSQDPGRDEKLFF
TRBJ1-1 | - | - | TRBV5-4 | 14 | TGTGCCAGCAGTCCCCTGATTAGAACAACTGAAGCTTTCTTT | CASSPLIRTTEAFF
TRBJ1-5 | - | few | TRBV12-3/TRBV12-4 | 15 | TGTGCCAGCAGTTTAGCTTCGGCAGGAACCCGGCCCCAGCATTTT | CASSLASAGTRPQHF
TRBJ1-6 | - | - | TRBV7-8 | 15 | TGTGCCAGCAGCTTAGATTCCAGGACCAATTCACCACTCCACTTT | CASSLDSRTNSPLHF
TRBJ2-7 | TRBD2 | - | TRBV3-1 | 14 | TGTGCCAGCAGCCTTGGGACTAGTAACGACGAGCAGTACTTC | CASSLGTSNDEQYF
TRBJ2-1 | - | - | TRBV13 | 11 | TGTGCCAGCAGCCACAGGGTTGAGCAGTTCTTC | CASSHRVEQFF
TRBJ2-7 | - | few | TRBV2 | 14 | TGTGCCAGCATGTTGCTAGGACGATCGAGAGAGCAGTACTTC | CASMLLGRSREQYF
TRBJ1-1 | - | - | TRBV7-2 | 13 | TGTGCCAGCAGCTTCCCAGTTAACACTGAAGCTTTCTTT | CASSFPVNTEAFF
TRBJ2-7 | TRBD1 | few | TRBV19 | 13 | TGTGCCAGTAGTACAGACAGGGAATACGAGCAGTACTTC | CASSTDREYEQYF
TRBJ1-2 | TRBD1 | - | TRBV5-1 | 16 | TGCGCCAGCAGCTTGCTTGGACAGGGGGCGAGCGATGGCTACACCTTC | CASSLLGQGASDGYTF
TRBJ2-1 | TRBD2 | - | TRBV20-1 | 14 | TGCAGTGCAGGGCTAGCGGGAGACTACAATGAGCAGTTCTTC | CSAGLAGDYNEQFF
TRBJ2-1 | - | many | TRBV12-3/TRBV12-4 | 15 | TGTGCCAGCAGTTTGGAGGGTGGGTCCTACAATGAGCAGTTCTTC | CASSLEGGSYNEQFF
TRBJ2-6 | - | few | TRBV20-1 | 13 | TGCAGTGCTATCAGCTCTGGGGCCAACGTCCTGACTTTC | CSAISSGANVLTF
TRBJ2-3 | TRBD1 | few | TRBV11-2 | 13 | TGTGCCAGCAGCTTTCAGGGGGCAGATACGCAGTATTTT | CASSFQGADTQYF
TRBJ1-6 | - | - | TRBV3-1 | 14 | TGTGCCACAACTTTGGGGGCAGGGAATTCACCCCTCCACTTT | CATTLGAGNSPLHF
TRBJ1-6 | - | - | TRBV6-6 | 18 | TGTGCCAGCAGTTACTCGCGGCAGGGCCTCTCCTATAATTCACCCCTCCACTTT | CASSYSRQGLSYNSPLHF
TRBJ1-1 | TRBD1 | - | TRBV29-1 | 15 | TGCAGCGCAATCCGGGACAGCTACACCAACACTGAAGCTTTCTTT | CSAIRDSYTNTEAFF
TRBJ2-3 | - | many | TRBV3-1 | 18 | TGTGCCAGCAGCCAAGAAGTCCGCATGGAGGGAGCGGCAGATACGCAGTATTTT | CASSQEVRMEGAADTQYF
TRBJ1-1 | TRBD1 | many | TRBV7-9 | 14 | TGTGCCAGCAGGAGACAGGGGCTGAACACTGAAGCTTTCTTT | CASRRQGLNTEAFF
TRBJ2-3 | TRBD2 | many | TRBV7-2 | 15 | TGTGCCAGCAGCTTAGTGGGACTAGCGGCCGATACGCAGTATTTT | CASSLVGLAADTQYF
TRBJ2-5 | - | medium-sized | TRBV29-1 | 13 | TGCAGCGCCTTGGACAGTTTCAAAGAGACCCAGTACTTC | CSALDSFKETQYF
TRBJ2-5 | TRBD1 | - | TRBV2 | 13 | TGTGCCAGCGGACAGGAGTTCCAAGAGACCCAGTACTTC | CASGQEFQETQYF
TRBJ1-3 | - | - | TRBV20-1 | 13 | TGCAGTGCTAGAGATTTCGGCGGATCCACCATATATTTT | CSARDFGGSTIYF
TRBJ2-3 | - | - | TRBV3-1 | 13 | TGTGCCAGCAGCCAATTTGGAACAGATACGCAGTATTTT | CASSQFGTDTQYF
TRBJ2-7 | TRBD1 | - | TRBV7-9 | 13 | TGTGCCGGGACGGGACAGGGAAGGCACGAGCAGTACTTC | CAGTGQGRHEQYF
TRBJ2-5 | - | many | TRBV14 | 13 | TGTGCCAGCACGCAAGTCAGGGGAGAGACCCAGTACTTC | CASTQVRGETQYF
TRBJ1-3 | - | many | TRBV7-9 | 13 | TGTGCCAGCAGCCCTCAAGAAGGAAACACCATATATTTT | CASSPQEGNTIYF
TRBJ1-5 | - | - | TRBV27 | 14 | TGTGCCAGCAGCGGGGTTTTAAGCAATCAGCCCCAGCATTTT | CASSGVLSNQPQHF
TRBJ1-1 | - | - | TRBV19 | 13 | TGTGCCAGTAGTCCGGCAGGGAGGACTGAAGCTTTCTTT | CASSPAGRTEAFF
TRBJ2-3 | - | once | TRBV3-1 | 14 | TGTGCCAGCAGCCAAGAAGGAGGGACAAAGCCAGGGTATTTT | CASSQEGGTKPGYF
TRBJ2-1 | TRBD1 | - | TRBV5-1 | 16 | TGCGCCAGCAGCTGGACAGGGAGGTTTGACTACAATGAGCAGTTCTTC | CASSWTGRFDYNEQFF
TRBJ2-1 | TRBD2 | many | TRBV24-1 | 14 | TGTGCCACCAGTGATGAGCGGGAGACCAATGAGCAGTTCTTC | CATSDERETNEQFF